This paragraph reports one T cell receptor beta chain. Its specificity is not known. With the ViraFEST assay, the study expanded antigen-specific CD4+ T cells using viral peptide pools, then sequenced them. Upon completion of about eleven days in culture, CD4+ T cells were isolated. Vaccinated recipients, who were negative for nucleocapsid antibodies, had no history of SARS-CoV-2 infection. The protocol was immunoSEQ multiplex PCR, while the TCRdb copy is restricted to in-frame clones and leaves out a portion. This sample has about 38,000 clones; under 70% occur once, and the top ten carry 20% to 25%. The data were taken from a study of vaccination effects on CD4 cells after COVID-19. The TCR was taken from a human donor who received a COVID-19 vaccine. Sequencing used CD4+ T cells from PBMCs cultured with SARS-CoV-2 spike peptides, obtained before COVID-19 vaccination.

This CDR3 is CASSRRGETQYF. The CDR3 DNA follows: TGTGCCAGCAGCCGCAGGGGAGAGACCCAGTACTTC. V gene TRBV7-2 combines with J gene TRBJ2-5; D might be TRBD1 (6 bases). The germline V gene encodes CDR1 SGHTA and CDR2 FQGNSA. The CDR3 consists of 12 residues. V was trimmed by 5 bases and J by 4 bases, leaving 8 bases between them.